Given below is one TCR beta chain in context. The antigen this receptor binds is unknown. The input lacks base qualities; no much larger clone sits a single base away. Collaborating institutions collected whole blood in K2EDTA tubes following their own protocols. Collaborator samples were shipped for TCRbeta analysis as frozen whole blood, isolated PBMCs, or DNA extracted from either sample type. TCRbeta CDR3 regions were amplified from genomic DNA using the immunoSEQ Assay, a bias-controlled multiplex PCR. In the source study's methods: The number of nucleated cells in each sample was estimated by amplification of reference gene primers within the assay. Sequence reads were collapsed and filtered to measure the absolute abundance of every unique TCRbeta CDR3 rearrangement. For each sample, productive Simpson clonality was calculated as the square root of Simpson's diversity index across productive rearrangements. TCRdb took over this immuneACCESS table, retaining in-frame rearrangements with V and J assigned. Such tables are incomplete; in checked studies, under half of the missing clones stem from an unresolved V gene, and the remainder is unexplained. From that table come the V and J calls and clone size; the DNA was used to work out D and trimming. This sample gives a few hundred thousand clones in total; about four fifths of them show up just once. Clones ranked in the top ten supply less than 3.5% of the sample.

The data are from a study of blood T cell repertoires in COVID-19 (dated by TCRdb to 2018 to 2021). Describing the broader study: Samples from collaborators originated in the United States, Italy and Spain and spanned both the acute and convalescent phases of COVID-19. The repertoires were made available in a free public database intended to serve as a resource for research on the immune response to SARS-CoV-2. Samples came from the ongoing ImmuneRACE study (first 160 participants) plus 1,254 subjects from 6 global collaborators. Where available, HLA class I and class II types were obtained from metadata supplied by the sample provider rather than from assay-based typing. The material from the prospective study consisted of cDNA or gDNA derived from T cells, B-cell-depleted T cells, or PBMCs. Deeply sampled blood TCRbeta repertoires from subjects exposed to, actively infected with, or recovered from COVID-19 were included in the dataset. Sample metadata almost always included a de-identified subject ID, COVID-19 status, age in years and sex.

Including cysteine and phenylalanine, the CDR3 has 14 amino acids. The sequence is cut down to CDR3 DNA, 42 bases in frame from base 1. From a lookup of the germline V gene, CDR1 and CDR2 are MDHEN and SYDVKM. V gives up 6 bases and J gives up 3 bases, and the segment between their germline ends measures 14 bases. What the authors observed across the whole study: Clinical and demographic metadata were provided uncurated, with the amount varying by source and participant.

The source material was peripheral blood. In this chain, TRBV28 is recombined with TRBJ1-1; the D gene is perhaps TRBD1, from 5 matching bases. This receptor was obtained from a man between 45 and 60 years old with active or convalescent COVID-19. The nucleotide sequence reads TGTGCCAGCAGACGGACCGGGGGTTACACTGAAGCTTTCTTT. This codes for CASRRTGGYTEAFF.